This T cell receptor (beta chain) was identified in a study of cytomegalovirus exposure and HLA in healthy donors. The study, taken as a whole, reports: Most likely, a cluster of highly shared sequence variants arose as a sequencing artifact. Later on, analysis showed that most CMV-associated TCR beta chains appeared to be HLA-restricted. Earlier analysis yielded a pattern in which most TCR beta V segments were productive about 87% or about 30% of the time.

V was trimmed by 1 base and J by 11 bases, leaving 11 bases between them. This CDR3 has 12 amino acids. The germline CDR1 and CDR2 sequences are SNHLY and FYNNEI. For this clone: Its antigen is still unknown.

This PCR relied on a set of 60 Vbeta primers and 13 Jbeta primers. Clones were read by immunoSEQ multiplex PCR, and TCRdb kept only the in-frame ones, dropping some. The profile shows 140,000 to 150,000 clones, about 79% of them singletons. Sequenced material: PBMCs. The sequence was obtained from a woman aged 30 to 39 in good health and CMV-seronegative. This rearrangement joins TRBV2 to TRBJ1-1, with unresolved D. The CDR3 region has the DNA TGTGCCAGCAGTGAAGTAGGAGGAGCGGCTTTCTTT. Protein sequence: CASSEVGGAAFF.